This paragraph covers one TCR beta chain sequence. No antigen is known for it. The CDR3 is 13 residues long. Trimming took off 7 bases at V and 7 bases at J, with 16 bases between the two ends. Germline lookup yields CDR1 LNHDA and CDR2 SQIVND (reference sequence). One entry per CDR3 protein results from TCRdb running MiXCR on the reads. The sample contains about 350,000 distinct CDR3 sequences, roughly 36% of which appear only once. This sample was included in a study of T cell repertoires in cytomegalovirus infection. On the study more broadly: It was recently identified HLA-C-restricted and well-studied HLA-B-restricted CMV epitopes that the study used. Findings of the study overall: Individuals carrying CMV plus the relevant HLA were identified by cumulative frequency of public TCR beta families. The ex vivo response was dominated by HLA-C-restricted CMV-specific TCR beta clonotypes.

The TCR was taken from a human donor in good health (CMV status not recorded). Some clones in this sample may be carry-over from other donors' samples. Specimen: cultured PBMCs, collected from culture after CMV antigen stimulation. The chain has TRBV19 and TRBJ1-1; maybe TRBD1 (6 bases). The CDR3 sequence is CASTRGRPREAFF. In DNA, the CDR3 is TGTGCCAGTACCAGGGGACGGCCCCGTGAAGCTTTCTTT.